The 29 T cell receptor beta chains listed next were all sequenced from one sample in a study of blood T cell repertoires in COVID-19. Method: immunoSEQ multiplex PCR; TCRdb's copy keeps in-frame clones and lacks some. The sample yields approximately 200,000 clones, approximately 80% seen once. Sequencing input: PBMCs or T cells enriched from blood (not recorded which). These receptor sequences come from a woman in her 40s with acute COVID-19.

The V gene is TRBV7-8, the J gene TRBJ2-4, with 11 bases identical to TRBD2. CDR3 length: 17 amino acids. The germline V gene has CDR1 SGHVS and CDR2 FQNEAQ. The V segment lost 4 bases and the J segment 8 bases; nucleotides outside the gene matches: 13. CDR3 protein: CASSWRTSGPPVDIQYF. The DNA for the CDR3 is TGTGCCAGCAGCTGGCGGACTAGCGGGCCTCCTGTGGACATTCAGTACTTC.

J is TRBJ2-1 and V is TRBV3-1 (or the pseudogene TRBV3-2), with 10 nucleotides matching TRBD1. V shed 10 bases, J shed 8 bases, and the junction held 5 bases outside the gene matches. Germline CDR1 and CDR2: LGHDT and YNNKEL (reference sequence). This CDR3 spans 12 amino acids. The CDR3 spells CATGTGEDEQFF. The CDR3 nucleotides read TGTGCCACCGGGACAGGGGAGGATGAGCAGTTCTTC.

The chain employs TRBV9 and TRBJ2-3, with a weak D call TRBD1 (6 bases). V was clipped by 0 bases and J by 1 base, with 27 bases between them. Germline V gene sequence: CDR1 SGDLS, CDR2 YYNGEE. The CDR3 runs 21 residues. The DNA for the CDR3 is TGTGCCAGCAGCGTAGATTATTCTGGACAGAACGCCATCCGAGGCACAGATACGCAGTATTTT. This translates into CASSVDYSGQNAIRGTDTQYF.

The V gene is TRBV7-3, the J gene TRBJ1-1, with unresolved D. Trimming took off 7 bases at V and 0 bases at J, with 15 bases between the two ends. The CDR3 sequence is 15 residues long. In germline, CDR1 is SGHTA, CDR2 FQGTGA. The CDR3 protein is CASKKSSHMNTEAFF. Written as DNA, the CDR3 is TGTGCCAGCAAGAAGTCCAGTCATATGAACACTGAAGCTTTCTTT.

The chain employs TRBV25-1 and TRBJ2-3; a possible D gene is TRBD1 (5 bases). Trimming removed 5 bases at V and 10 bases at J, with 10 bases between. From germline, CDR1 is MGHDK and CDR2 SYGVNS. This CDR3 region has 11 residues. CDR3 sequence reads: CASSLTAAQYF. The CDR3 DNA follows: TGTGCCAGCAGTTTGACAGCAGCGCAGTATTTT. The full variable domain, completed using reference TRBV25-1 and TRBJ2-3, is EADIYQTPRYLVIGTGKKITLECSQTMGHDKMYWYQQDPGMELHLIHYSYGVNSTEKGDLSSESTVSRIRTEHFPLTLESARPSHTSQYLCASSLTAAQYFGPGTRLTVL.

This chain joins TRBV6-2 or TRBV6-3 and TRBJ1-4; 8 bases align to TRBD1. The CDR3 covers 18 residues. V gave up 6 bases and J gave up 4 bases; unmatched junction bases: 16. Germline V gives CDR1 MNHEY, CDR2 SVGEGT. In nucleotides, the CDR3 is TGTGCCAGCAGCCCTACTCCGACAGGGGCGGAGATTAATGAAAAACTGTTTTTT. This encodes CASSPTPTGAEINEKLFF.

V usage is TRBV6-6 and J usage is TRBJ1-2; the match to TRBD1 covers 9 bases. The J segment lost 5 bases and the V segment lost 4 bases, leaving 5 bases of the junction unmatched. Germline V gene data show CDR1 as MNHNY and CDR2 as SVGAGI (reference sequence). This CDR3 spans 14 amino acids. This chain's CDR3 is CASSWDRDGYGYTF. DNA for the CDR3: TGTGCCAGCAGTTGGGACAGGGATGGGTATGGCTACACCTTC.

The genes are TRBV7-2 and TRBJ1-1; possible D gene TRBD1, 5 bases. The CDR3 contains 14 residues. Trimming cost V 6 bases and J 2 bases, with 13 bases left between them. Germline assignment: CDR1 SGHTA and CDR2 FQGNSA. The CDR3 sequence is CASSRLGTNTEAFF. The DNA of the CDR3 is TGTGCCAGCAGTCGTTTAGGGACTAACACTGAAGCTTTCTTT.

This clone was picked up a small number of times. The chain recombines TRBV27 with TRBJ1-6, with D unclear. The CDR3 has 15 residues. Germline loops: CDR1 MNHEY, CDR2 SMNVEV (reference sequence). The V end was cut by 7 bases, the J end by 0 bases, with 10 bases between. CDR3 sequence: CASMEPSSYNSPLHF. The CDR3 nucleotides are TGTGCCAGCATGGAGCCGAGCTCCTATAATTCACCCCTCCACTTT.

This chain connects TRBV7-2 to TRBJ2-3, with 7 bases fitting TRBD2. The CDR3 covers 16 residues. The V gene end was trimmed by 3 bases and the J gene end by 2 bases; junction bases not matched to a gene: 8. Per germline, CDR1 SGHTA and CDR2 FQGNSA. Written as DNA, the CDR3 is TGTGCCAGCAGCTTCGAGGGGAGGGTGGCCACAGATACGCAGTATTTT. This sequence encodes CASSFEGRVATDTQYF.

J is TRBJ1-2 and V is TRBV20-1; D not resolved. Germline-derived CDR1 and CDR2 are DFQATT and SNEGSKA (reference sequence). The CDR3 loop spans 11 amino acids. Trimming pared 1 base from V and 4 bases from J, leaving 4 bases between. The DNA for the CDR3 is TGCAGTGCTAGAGTCAGCTATGGCTACACCTTC. Translated: CSARVSYGYTF.

This chain links TRBV28 with TRBJ2-1, with D maybe TRBD1 (5 bases). V gave up 6 bases and J gave up 7 bases, with 19 bases separating them. The CDR3 consists of 15 residues. Germline CDR1 reads MDHEN; CDR2 reads SYDVKM. The CDR3, as DNA: TGTGCCAGCAGGGTTCGACAGAAAAAAAGAAATGAGCAGTTCTTC. Protein sequence: CASRVRQKKRNEQFF.

The rearrangement links TRBV6-5 to TRBJ1-3; tentatively, D is TRBD1 (6 bases). The V end lost 6 bases, the J end lost 4 bases, and 16 bases lay between the germline ends. In germline, CDR1 is MNHEY, CDR2 SVGAGI. The CDR3 consists of 15 residues. The CDR3 loop reads CASSGRQAGGNTIYF. As DNA, the CDR3 is TGTGCCAGCAGCGGTAGACAGGCCGGGGGAAACACCATATATTTT.

The CDR3 nucleotides read TGTGCCACCAGCAGAGATCTTACAGGGGGTGGTGAAAAACTGTTTTTT. Translation: CATSRDLTGGGEKLFF. V usage is TRBV15 and J usage is TRBJ1-4; 8 nucleotides line up with TRBD1. After removal of 0 bases from V and 7 bases from J, the junction contained 7 bases not matched to a gene. This CDR3 has 16 amino acids. Germline CDR1 reads LNHNV; CDR2 reads YYDKDF (reference sequence).

The chain links TRBV7-2 to TRBJ1-5; D ambiguous. The CDR3 covers 13 residues. Germline-derived CDR1 and CDR2 are SGHTA and FQGNSA. The V end lost 3 bases, the J end lost 6 bases, and 9 bases lay between the germline ends. As DNA, the CDR3 is TGTGCCAGCAGCTTTGATAGCGGTCAGCCCCAGCATTTT. This codes for CASSFDSGQPQHF. Using reference TRBV7-2 and TRBJ1-5 for the parts outside the CDR3, the full variable domain is GAGVSQSPSNKVTEKGKDVELRCDPISGHTALYWYRQSLGQGLEFLIYFQGNSAPDKSGLPSDRFSAERTGGSVSTLTIQRTQQEDSAVYLCASSFDSGQPQHFGDGTRLSIL.

This clone was detected only once. The gene calls are TRBV28 and TRBJ2-1; no reliable D call. The CDR3 covers 12 residues. V shed 7 bases and J shed 2 bases, with 6 bases lying between them. The V gene's germline CDR1 is MDHEN and CDR2 SYDVKM. CDR3 amino acids: CASNIAYNEQFF. The CDR3 coding sequence is TGTGCCAGCAATATAGCCTACAATGAGCAGTTCTTC.

This clone appeared once. This rearrangement joins TRBV5-1 to TRBJ1-4, with 9 bases lining up with TRBD1. The CDR3 consists of 13 residues. V lost 4 bases, J lost 8 bases, and 3 bases stayed unmatched. Germline V gene lookup returns CDR1 SGHRS and CDR2 YFSETQ. As DNA, the CDR3 is TGCGCCAGCAGCCTAGACAGGGGGGAAAAACTGTTTTTT. This translates into CASSLDRGEKLFF.

Only one count was recorded for this clone. The chain combines TRBV7-9 with TRBJ1-5; the D gene is possibly TRBD1 (5 bases). Germline lookup yields CDR1 SEHNR and CDR2 FQNEAQ (reference sequence). V lost 5 bases to trimming and J lost 0 bases, with 20 bases between them. This CDR3 spans 18 amino acids. CDR3 nucleotide sequence: TGTGCCAGCAGCCCTCGCGGGGGGGGGAATTATAGCAATCAGCCCCAGCATTTT. It specifies CASSPRGGGNYSNQPQHF.

The V and J genes are TRBV6-5 and TRBJ2-7; 7 bases match TRBD2. Germline V gene sequence: CDR1 MNHEY, CDR2 SVGAGI. The CDR3 runs to 15 residues. The V and J ends lost 5 bases and 4 bases, in that order; junction bases with no gene match: 11. The CDR3 region is CASSTGRGREYEQYF. The CDR3 nucleotides are TGTGCCAGCAGTACCGGACGGGGGAGGGAGTACGAGCAGTACTTC.

The chain has TRBV5-1 and TRBJ1-2, with TRBD1 matching over 11 bases. The CDR3 length is 15 residues. Trimming removed 0 bases from V and 11 bases from J; junction bases left unmatched: 9. From germline, CDR1 is SGHRS and CDR2 YFSETQ. This chain's CDR3 is CASSLGTGGEVSYTF. CDR3 DNA sequence: TGCGCCAGCAGCTTGGGGACAGGGGGCGAAGTGAGTTACACCTTC.

About this clone itself: One end of the junction varies from germline; a read error may be responsible. The V call is TRBV7-9, the J call TRBJ2-2; 11 nucleotides line up with TRBD2. The CDR3 covers 15 residues. The germline gives CDR1 SEHNR, CDR2 FQNEAQ (reference sequence). CDR3 DNA: TGTGCCAGCAGCCTAGCGGGGGGGAACACCGGGGAGCTGTTTTTT. Translating it yields CASSLAGGNTGELFF.

The chain carries TRBV27 and TRBJ2-2; D not resolved. The V end was cut by 7 bases, the J end by 1 base, with 4 bases between. This CDR3 contains 12 residues. Germline assignment: CDR1 MNHEY and CDR2 SMNVEV (reference sequence). The CDR3, as DNA: TGTGCCAGCACGGGGAACACCGGGGAGCTGTTTTTT. This encodes CASTGNTGELFF.

V gene TRBV19 combines with J gene TRBJ2-2; 15 bases are a match to TRBD2. Germline V gives CDR1 LNHDA, CDR2 SQIVND (reference sequence). CDR3 size: 16 residues. Trimming cost V 7 bases and J 5 bases; bases outside gene matches: 5. CDR3 nucleotide sequence: TGTGCCAGTATGGGACTAGCGGGGGGTGGGACCGGGGAGCTGTTTTTT. As protein: CASMGLAGGGTGELFF.

The V and J genes are TRBV19 and TRBJ1-4; maybe TRBD1 (6 bases). From germline, CDR1 is LNHDA and CDR2 SQIVND (reference sequence). This CDR3 has 15 amino acids. V was pared by 4 bases and J by 6 bases, with 15 bases between. The DNA for the CDR3 is TGTGCCAGTAGTACGATCTCCCCAGGGGATGAAAAACTGTTTTTT. Translated, it gives CASSTISPGDEKLFF. Filled out from reference TRBV19 and TRBJ1-4, the complete variable domain reads DGGITQSPKYLFRKEGQNVTLSCEQNLNHDAMYWYRQDPGQGLRLIYYSQIVNDFQKGDIAEGYSVSREKKESFPLTVTSAQKNPTAFYLCASSTISPGDEKLFFGSGTQLSVL.

This sequence joins TRBV5-4 and TRBJ1-6, with unresolved D. The CDR3 extends over 11 amino acids. Trimming stripped 7 bases from V and 7 bases from J, with 6 bases between. Germline lookup yields CDR1 SGHNT and CDR2 YYREEE (reference sequence). In DNA form, the CDR3 reads TGTGCCAGCGGGCCGAATTCACCCCTCCACTTT. It codes for CASGPNSPLHF.

The rearrangement uses TRBV7-9 and TRBJ1-5, with D possibly TRBD1 on 6 matching bases. This CDR3 is built from 14 residues. With 4 bases removed from V and 6 bases from J, the gap between germline ends came to 13 bases. CDR1 and CDR2 (germline): SEHNR, FQNEAQ (reference sequence). CDR3 DNA: TGTGCCAGCAGCTCCACAGGGACGGCTCAGCCCCAGCATTTT. This encodes CASSSTGTAQPQHF.

V usage is TRBV7-3 and J usage is TRBJ2-1; 8 bases map to TRBD1. Germline V gene sequence: CDR1 SGHTA, CDR2 FQGTGA. This CDR3 region has 16 residues. V trimming: 4 bases; J trimming: 12 bases; junction bases outside the gene matches: 17. Written as DNA, the CDR3 is TGTGCCAGCAGCTCCACGGCCGGGACAGGTGAAAGTGGGCAGTTCTTC. This codes for CASSSTAGTGESGQFF.

This sequence joins TRBV30 and TRBJ2-2, with a weak D call TRBD1 (5 bases). With 5 bases removed from V and 2 bases from J, the gap between germline ends came to 18 bases. This CDR3 is 16 amino acids long. Germline V gives CDR1 GTSNPN, CDR2 SVGIG (reference sequence). This CDR3 reads CAWGLSMGLNTGELFF. The CDR3 region has the DNA TGTGCCTGGGGCCTTTCAATGGGGCTTAACACCGGGGAGCTGTTTTTT.

The chain is built from TRBV2 and TRBJ2-7; 8 nucleotides align to TRBD1. V was clipped by 3 bases and J by 3 bases; unmatched bases: 7. The CDR3 spans 15 residues. Germline V CDR1 and CDR2: SNHLY, FYNNEI. The CDR3 here is CASSEPGTGNYEQYF. CDR3 nucleotide sequence: TGTGCCAGCAGTGAGCCCGGGACAGGAAACTACGAGCAGTACTTC.